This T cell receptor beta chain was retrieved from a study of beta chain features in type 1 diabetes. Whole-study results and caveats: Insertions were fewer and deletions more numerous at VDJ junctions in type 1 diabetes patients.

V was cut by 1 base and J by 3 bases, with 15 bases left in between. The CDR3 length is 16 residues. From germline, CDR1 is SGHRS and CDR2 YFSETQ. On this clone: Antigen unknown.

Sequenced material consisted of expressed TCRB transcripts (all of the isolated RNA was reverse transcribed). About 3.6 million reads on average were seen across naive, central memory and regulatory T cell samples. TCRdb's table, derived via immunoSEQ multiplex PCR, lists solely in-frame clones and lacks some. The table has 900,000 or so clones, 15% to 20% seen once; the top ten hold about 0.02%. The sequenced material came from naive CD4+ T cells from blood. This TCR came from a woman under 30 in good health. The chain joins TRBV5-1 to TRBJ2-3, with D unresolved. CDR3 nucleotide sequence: TGCGCCAGCAGCTTGCCCAGGTCACCCCCGACAGATACGCAGTATTTT. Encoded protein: CASSLPRSPPTDTQYF.